This is a list of T cell receptor beta chains from one sample in a study of T-cell memory formation after mild COVID-19. MiXCR was run by TCRdb on the 5' RACE reads, yielding one entry per CDR3 protein. The sample records 470,000 or so distinct CDR3 sequences, approximately 18% being singletons. Sequenced sample: PBMCs or a T cell subset sorted from them (not recorded which). The receptors here all came from a man between 18 and 29 years old who had mild COVID-19 (a few samples of this study predate the infection). Cell type and time point are not known. CDR3s include the opening cysteine and the closing phenylalanine or tryptophan. Each record gives: V gene, D gene, clone size, J gene, CDR3 DNA, CDR3 protein. D genes are given only for firm matches. Not every row has a clone size; where given, it reads once, few, many or a size class.

TRBV7-9	TRBD1	.	TRBJ2-7	TGTGCCAGCAGCAAACGACTGGGGACAGGGGGCCAGTACGAGCAGTACTTC	CASSKRLGTGGQYEQYF
TRBV6-5	.	.	TRBJ1-5	TGTGCCAGCAGTTATATGGGGGATCAGCCCCAGCATTTT	CASSYMGDQPQHF
TRBV7-8	.	.	TRBJ2-3	TGTGCCAGCAGCGACACCCCCCCCCATAGCACAGATACGCAGTATTTT	CASSDTPPHSTDTQYF
TRBV7-9	TRBD1	.	TRBJ1-4	TGTGCCAGCAGCGTAGCCAGACAGGGGGAGGATGAAAAACTGTTTTTT	CASSVARQGEDEKLFF
TRBV7-2	.	.	TRBJ2-5	TGTGCCAGCAGCTTCGCAGGGACCCCGGGGACGGAGACCCAGTACTTC	CASSFAGTPGTETQYF
TRBV28	TRBD1	many	TRBJ1-1	TGTGCCAGCAGCTCCCCGGGACAGGGGAACACTGAAGCTTTCTTT	CASSSPGQGNTEAFF
TRBV2	.	few	TRBJ1-1	TGTGCCAGCAGTTGGAATGAGAACACTGAAGCTTTCTTT	CASSWNENTEAFF
TRBV18	.	few	TRBJ1-1	TGTGCCAGCTCACCGGGGCAGGGGACTTTCGTTATTGAAGCTTTCTTT	CASSPGQGTFVIEAFF
TRBV5-1	TRBD2	few	TRBJ2-3	TGCGCCAGCAGCGGATACCTAGCGGGGAGACAAGCAGATACGCAGTATTTT	CASSGYLAGRQADTQYF
TRBV7-6	.	.	TRBJ2-5	TGTGCCAGCAGCCGGGGAGGGGGCGCAGGGGGGACCCAGTACTTC	CASSRGGGAGGTQYF